Below, 11 T cell receptor beta chains from the same sample are listed, as sequenced in a study of blood T cell repertoires in COVID-19 (dated by TCRdb to between 2020 and 2021). Libraries were made using the immunoSEQ multiplex PCR assay. TCRdb re-hosts the immuneACCESS table, in-frame sequences only. Its copies lack some clones; in the studies checked, an unresolved V gene accounts for under half of them, and the cause for the rest is not known. Counted in this sample were about 120,000 clones; more than 70% of them appeared once. The top ten clonotypes cover approximately 7.9% of the sample. The sequenced sample consisted of peripheral blood. The source is a human donor in a cohort sampled during active COVID-19.

This clone was seen more than once but under ten times. The genes are TRBV7-6 and TRBJ2-7, with 7 bases that match TRBD1. V lost 4 bases, J lost 2 bases, and 8 bases stayed unmatched. The CDR3 loop spans 15 amino acids. Looked up from germline, CDR1 is SGHVS and CDR2 is FNYEAQ. CDR3 loop: CASSYSRTGTYEQYF. The CDR3 coding sequence is TGTGCCAGCAGCTATTCTCGGACAGGAACCTACGAGCAGTACTTC.

This rearrangement joins TRBV5-4 to TRBJ2-7; weak D call: TRBD1 (5 bases). Germline V gene data show CDR1 as SGHNT and CDR2 as YYREEE (reference sequence). The CDR3 length is 16 residues. V was clipped by 5 bases and J by 2 bases, with 20 bases between them. CDR3 loop: CASSLQGAPTPYEQYF. The CDR3 nucleotides read TGTGCCAGCAGTTTGCAGGGTGCCCCTACTCCCTACGAGCAGTACTTC.

By proportion, this clone is medium-sized. The chain couples TRBV10-3 to TRBJ1-5; TRBD1 agrees at 7 bases. Germline V gene data show CDR1 as ENHRY and CDR2 as SYGVKD. The CDR3 runs to 14 residues. Trimming took 7 bases from V and 0 from J; bases not matched to a gene: 3. This CDR3 is CAINTGDSNQPQHF. In DNA, the CDR3 is TGTGCCATCAATACAGGGGATAGCAATCAGCCCCAGCATTTT.

The chain joins TRBV4-2 to TRBJ1-1, with 7 bases matching TRBD1. In germline, CDR1 is LGHNA, CDR2 YNFKEQ. CDR3 length equals 14 residues. J lost 4 bases, V lost 0 bases, and 2 bases had no gene match. DNA of the CDR3: TGTGCCAGCAGCCAAGACCAGGGGGTCACTGAAGCTTTCTTT. Encoded protein: CASSQDQGVTEAFF.

The V gene is TRBV14, the J gene TRBJ2-7; maybe TRBD1 (5 bases). V was shortened by 1 base and J by 0 bases, with 7 bases between the two germline ends. This CDR3 is 14 amino acids long. Germline V gene sequence: CDR1 SGHDN, CDR2 FVKESK. The CDR3 DNA reads as TGTGCCAGCAGCCAAGGGGGCGCCTCCTACGAGCAGTACTTC. As protein: CASSQGGASYEQYF.

The V and J genes are TRBV29-1 and TRBJ1-3; 8 bases align to TRBD1. Germline V gene data show CDR1 as SQVTM and CDR2 as ANQGSEA. After removal of 4 bases from V and 2 bases from J, the junction contained 4 bases not matched to a gene. There are 14 residues in the CDR3. Here the CDR3 reads CSVAQGATGNTIYF. As DNA, the CDR3 is TGCAGCGTTGCCCAGGGGGCGACTGGAAACACCATATATTTT.

This chain's CDR3 is CASSQGAGSNYGYTF. CDR3 DNA sequence: TGTGCCAGCAGCCAAGGTGCTGGGAGCAACTATGGCTACACCTTC. This rearrangement joins TRBV3-1 (or the pseudogene TRBV3-2) to TRBJ1-2; D remains unclear. CDR3 length equals 15 residues. Deletions cut 1 base from V and 2 bases from J, with 11 bases between. The V gene's germline CDR1 is LGHDT and CDR2 YNNKEL (reference sequence).

The genes are TRBV29-1 and TRBJ2-7, with TRBD2 as a possible D gene (6 bases). CDR1 is SQVTM and CDR2 is ANQGSEA in the germline V gene. The CDR3 loop spans 13 amino acids. V was trimmed by 3 bases and J by 5 bases, leaving 14 bases between them. CDR3 sequence: CSVDPAGGNEQYF. CDR3 sequence (DNA): TGCAGCGTTGATCCTGCCGGGGGTAACGAGCAGTACTTC.

The chain carries TRBV7-9 and TRBJ1-4, with 8 bases that match TRBD1. The junction had 7 bases not matched to a gene; V was cut back by 0 bases and J by 10 bases. CDR3 length: 15 amino acids. The germline CDR1 and CDR2 sequences are SEHNR and FQNEAQ (reference sequence). The CDR3 loop is CASSLARTGFGKLFF. The CDR3 DNA reads TGTGCCAGCAGCTTAGCTAGGACAGGGTTCGGAAAACTGTTTTTT.

The chain carries TRBV5-1 and TRBJ1-2; TRBD1 is a possible D gene (6 bases). Germline assignment: CDR1 SGHRS and CDR2 YFSETQ. V lost 2 bases to trimming and J lost 0 bases, with 11 bases between them. CDR3 size: 15 residues. The CDR3 nucleotides read TGCGCCAGCAGCTTAAACAGGGAAGCTAACTATGGCTACACCTTC. Its translation: CASSLNREANYGYTF. Full variable domain (outside the CDR3, taken from reference TRBV5-1 and TRBJ1-2): KAGVTQTPRYLIKTRGQQVTLSCSPISGHRSVSWYQQTPGQGLQFLFEYFSETQRNKGNFPGRFSGRQFSNSRSEMNVSTLELGDSALYLCASSLNREANYGYTFGSGTRLTVV.

This chain links TRBV11-3 with TRBJ1-1; D is unresolved. The CDR3 loop spans 12 amino acids. V lost 4 bases and J 6 bases, leaving 9 bases between the germline ends. Germline V gene data show CDR1 as SGHNT and CDR2 as YENEEA. CDR3 residues: CASSSGVAEAFF. The CDR3 region has the DNA TGTGCCAGCAGCTCGGGAGTGGCTGAAGCTTTCTTT.